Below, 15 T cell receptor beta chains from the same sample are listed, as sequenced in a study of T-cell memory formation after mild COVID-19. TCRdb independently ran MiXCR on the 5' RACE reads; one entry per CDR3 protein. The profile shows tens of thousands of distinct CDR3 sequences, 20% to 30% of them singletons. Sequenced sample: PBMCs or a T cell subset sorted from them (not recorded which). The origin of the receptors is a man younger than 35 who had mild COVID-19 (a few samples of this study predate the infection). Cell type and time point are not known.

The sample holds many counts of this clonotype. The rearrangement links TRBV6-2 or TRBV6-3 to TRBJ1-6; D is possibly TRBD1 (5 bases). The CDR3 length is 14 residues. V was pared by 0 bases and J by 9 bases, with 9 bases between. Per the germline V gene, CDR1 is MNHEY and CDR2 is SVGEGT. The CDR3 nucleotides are TGTGCCAGCAGTTACTCGGGGGGGACTTCACCCCTCCACTTT. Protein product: CASSYSGGTSPLHF.

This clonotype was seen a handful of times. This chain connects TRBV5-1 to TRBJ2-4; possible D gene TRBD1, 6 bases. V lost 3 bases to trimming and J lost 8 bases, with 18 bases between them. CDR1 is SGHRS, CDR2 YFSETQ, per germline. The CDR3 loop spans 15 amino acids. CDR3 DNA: TGCGCCAGCAGCTCGAGGGGGACGTTCATCGACATTCAGTACTTC. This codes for CASSSRGTFIDIQYF.

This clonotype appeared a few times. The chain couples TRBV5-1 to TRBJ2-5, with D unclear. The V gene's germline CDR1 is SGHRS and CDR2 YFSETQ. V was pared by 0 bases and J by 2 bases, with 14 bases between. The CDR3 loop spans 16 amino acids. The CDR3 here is CASSLAWPFGQETQYF. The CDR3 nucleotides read TGCGCCAGCAGCTTGGCGTGGCCCTTCGGGCAAGAGACCCAGTACTTC.

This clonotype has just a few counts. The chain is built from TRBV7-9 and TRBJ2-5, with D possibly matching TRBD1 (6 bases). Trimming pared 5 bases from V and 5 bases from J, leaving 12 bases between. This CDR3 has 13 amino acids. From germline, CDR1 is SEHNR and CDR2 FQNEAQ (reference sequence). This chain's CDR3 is CASSQQGTETQYF. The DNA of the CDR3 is TGTGCCAGCAGCCAACAGGGTACGGAGACCCAGTACTTC. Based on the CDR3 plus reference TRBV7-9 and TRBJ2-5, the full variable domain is DTGVSQNPRHKITKRGQNVTFRCDPISEHNRLYWYRQTLGQGPEFLTYFQNEAQLEKSRLLSDRFSAERPKGSFSTLEIQRTEQGDSAMYLCASSQQGTETQYFGPGTRLLVL.

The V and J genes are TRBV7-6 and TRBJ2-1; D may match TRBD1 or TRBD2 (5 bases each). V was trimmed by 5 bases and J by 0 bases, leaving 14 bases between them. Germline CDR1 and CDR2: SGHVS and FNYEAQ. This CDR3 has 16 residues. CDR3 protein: CASSPVWGSSYNEQFF. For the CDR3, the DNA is TGTGCCAGCAGCCCCGTCTGGGGGAGCTCCTACAATGAGCAGTTCTTC.

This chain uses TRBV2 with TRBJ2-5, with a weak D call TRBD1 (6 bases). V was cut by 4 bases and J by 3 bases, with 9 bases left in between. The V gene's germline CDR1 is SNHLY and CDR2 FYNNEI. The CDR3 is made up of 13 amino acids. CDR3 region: CASSGSGEETQYF. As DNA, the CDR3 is TGTGCCAGCAGTGGGTCAGGGGAAGAGACCCAGTACTTC.

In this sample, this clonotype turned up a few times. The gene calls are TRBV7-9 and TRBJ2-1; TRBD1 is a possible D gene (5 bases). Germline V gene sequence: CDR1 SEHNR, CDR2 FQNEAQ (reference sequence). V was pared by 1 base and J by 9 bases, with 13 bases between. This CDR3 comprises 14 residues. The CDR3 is CASSLVLGLPEQFF. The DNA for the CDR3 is TGTGCCAGCAGCTTAGTACTGGGGCTACCTGAGCAGTTCTTC. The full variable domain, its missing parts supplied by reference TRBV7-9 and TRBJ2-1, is DTGVSQNPRHKITKRGQNVTFRCDPISEHNRLYWYRQTLGQGPEFLTYFQNEAQLEKSRLLSDRFSAERPKGSFSTLEIQRTEQGDSAMYLCASSLVLGLPEQFFGPGTRLTVL.

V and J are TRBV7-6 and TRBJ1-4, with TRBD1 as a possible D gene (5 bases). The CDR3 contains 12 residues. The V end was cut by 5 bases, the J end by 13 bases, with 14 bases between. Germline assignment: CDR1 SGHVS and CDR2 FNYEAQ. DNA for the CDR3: TGTGCCAGCAGCCCGGGGGACTTGCGACTGTTTTTT. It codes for CASSPGDLRLFF.

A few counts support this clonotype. The CDR3 protein is CSVVSSYNEQFF. The CDR3 nucleotides read TGCAGCGTTGTGAGCTCCTACAATGAGCAGTTCTTC. The chain joins TRBV29-1 to TRBJ2-1; no definite D call. Trimming shortened V by 4 bases and J by 0 bases, and 4 bases separated the two germline ends. The CDR3 length is 12 residues. Per germline, CDR1 SQVTM and CDR2 ANQGSEA.

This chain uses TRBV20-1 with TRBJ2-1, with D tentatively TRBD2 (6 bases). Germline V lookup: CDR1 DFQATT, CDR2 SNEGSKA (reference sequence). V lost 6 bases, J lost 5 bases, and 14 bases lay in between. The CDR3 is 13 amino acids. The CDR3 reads CSAPLRTNNEQFF. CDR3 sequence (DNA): TGCAGTGCCCCCCTGAGGACTAACAATGAGCAGTTCTTC.

CDR3 residues: CASSVVETGTGELFF. The CDR3 nucleotides are TGTGCCAGCAGCGTAGTAGAGACGGGTACCGGGGAGCTGTTTTTT. The chain carries TRBV9 and TRBJ2-2; D remains ambiguous. There are 15 residues in the CDR3. Germline V gene sequence: CDR1 SGDLS, CDR2 YYNGEE. Trimming took 0 bases from V and 5 from J, leaving 11 bases between them.

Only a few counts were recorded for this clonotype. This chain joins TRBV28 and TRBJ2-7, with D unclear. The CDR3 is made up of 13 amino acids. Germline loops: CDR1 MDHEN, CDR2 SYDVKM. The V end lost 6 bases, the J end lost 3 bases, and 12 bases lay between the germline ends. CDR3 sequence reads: CASSKSAYYEQYV. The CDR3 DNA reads TGTGCCAGCAGCAAAAGTGCCTACTACGAGCAGTACGTC.

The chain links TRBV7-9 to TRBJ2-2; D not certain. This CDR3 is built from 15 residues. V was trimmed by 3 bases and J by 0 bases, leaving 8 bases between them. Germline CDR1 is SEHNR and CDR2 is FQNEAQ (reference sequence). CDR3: CASSLRTANTGELFF. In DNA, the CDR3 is TGTGCCAGCAGCTTGAGGACGGCGAACACCGGGGAGCTGTTTTTT.

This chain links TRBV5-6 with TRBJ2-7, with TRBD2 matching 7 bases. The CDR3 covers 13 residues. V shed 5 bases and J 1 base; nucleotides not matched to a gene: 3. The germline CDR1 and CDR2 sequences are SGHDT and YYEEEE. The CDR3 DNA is TGTGCCAGCAGGTGGGGGGGGTCCTACGAGCAGTACTTC. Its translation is CASRWGGSYEQYF.

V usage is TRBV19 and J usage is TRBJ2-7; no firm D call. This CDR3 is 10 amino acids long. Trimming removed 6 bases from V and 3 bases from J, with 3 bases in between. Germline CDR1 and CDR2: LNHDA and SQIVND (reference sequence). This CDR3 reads CASSFYEQYV. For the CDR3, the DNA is TGTGCCAGTAGCTTCTACGAGCAGTACGTC.